This T cell receptor beta chain was sequenced during a study of metastatic and nonmetastatic thyroid tumors. Study outcomes and limitations: TCR beta diversity was reportedly significantly higher in malignant thyroid tumors than benign nodules, in blood and tumor.

Patients underwent thyroid surgery, and none had received any treatment before it. CDR3 length: 16 amino acids. J gave up 1 base and V 5 bases, and 7 bases lay outside the gene matches. This clone was found a few times. What it binds is unknown. Per the authors' pipeline: Building a distant-metastasis classifier for papillary thyroid cancer drew on CDR3 differences across clinicopathological groups. With MiXCR, TCRdb reprocessed the PCR reads. The V and J calls were not made by the authors but by TCRdb's processing. The table has a few thousand clones, less than 45% seen once. The gene calls are TRBV12-3 or TRBV12-4 and TRBJ2-3; TRBD1 matches 9 bases. This TCR came from a male donor with papillary thyroid cancer or a benign thyroid nodule (not recorded which). Some clones in this sample may be carry-over from other donors' samples. The source material was adjacent normal tissue. The CDR3 nucleotides are TGTGCCAGCAGTGGATGGGGACAGGGTGGCACAGATACGCAGTATTTT. Protein product: CASSGWGQGGTDTQYF.